A single sample gave rise to the 8 T cell receptor beta chains below, sequenced in a study of healthy donors' naive CD4 and CD8 T cells. TCR libraries were built from 450 to 650 ng of total RNA by linear amplification. Using its own MiXCR run on the reads, TCRdb lists one record per CDR3 protein. The sample holds approximately 200,000 distinct CDR3 sequences; about four fifths are singletons and the top ten take less than 2.5%. Specimen: naive CD4+ and CD8+ T cells sorted from blood, pooled from several donors. All receptors derive from a pool of human donors in good health; the sample pools cells from several healthy donors.

A few counts support this clonotype. The chain has TRBV5-5 and TRBJ2-7; TRBD2 might be the D (5 bases). This CDR3 has 13 amino acids. Between the trimmed V and J ends, which lost 3 bases and 5 bases, there was a span of 12 bases. Germline CDR1 reads SGHKS; CDR2 reads YYEKEE (reference sequence). The CDR3 coding sequence is TGTGCCAGCAGCTGGGGTCGAGGGAACGAGCAGTACTTC. Protein sequence: CASSWGRGNEQYF.

V gene TRBV12-3 or TRBV12-4 combines with J gene TRBJ2-1; TRBD1 agrees at 8 bases. V shed 5 bases, J shed 5 bases, and the junction held 8 bases outside the gene matches. The CDR3 is made up of 15 amino acids. The CDR3 DNA sequence: TGTGCCAGCAGTCTCCTGCGGACAGGGAACAATGAGCAGTTCTTC. Its protein is CASSLLRTGNNEQFF.

The chain is built from TRBV29-1 and TRBJ2-7; D call uncertain. The CDR3 spans 12 residues. Trimming stripped 3 bases from V and 7 bases from J, with 13 bases between. The germline CDR1 and CDR2 sequences are SQVTM and ANQGSEA. CDR3 bases: TGCAGCGTTGACTCGGATGGATGGGAGCAGTACTTC. It specifies CSVDSDGWEQYF.

V and J are TRBV6-5 and TRBJ1-2; D unclear. V lost 2 bases and J 4 bases, leaving 8 bases between the germline ends. Germline V CDR1 and CDR2: MNHEY, SVGAGI. This CDR3 has 13 residues. CDR3 residues: CASSYALFYGYTF. The CDR3 coding sequence is TGTGCCAGCAGTTACGCACTCTTCTATGGCTACACCTTC.

This clonotype has a single count. As DNA, the CDR3 is TGCGCCTCGCGGGTGGCAGGGGACTACGAGCAGTACTTC. Protein sequence: CASRVAGDYEQYF. The chain couples TRBV5-1 to TRBJ2-7; D is possibly TRBD1 (6 bases). V dropped 10 bases and J dropped 3 bases, with 17 bases sitting between them. This CDR3 region has 13 residues. Per the germline V gene, CDR1 is SGHRS and CDR2 is YFSETQ.

A note on this clonotype: Relative to the germline gene, one junction end is altered; a read error may explain this. The chain is built from TRBV11-2 and TRBJ2-7; D gene ambiguous. Germline CDR1 is SGHAT and CDR2 is FQNNGV. The length of the CDR3 is 12 residues. The DNA of the CDR3 is TGTGCCAACAGCCTCCCCGCCTACGAGCAGTACTTC. Encoded protein: CANSLPAYEQYF.

This clonotype has more than one count but fewer than ten. V is TRBV20-1 and J is TRBJ1-2; the D gene is possibly TRBD1 (5 bases). CDR3 length: 12 amino acids. Between the trimmed V and J ends, which lost 3 bases and 3 bases, there was a span of 8 bases. Per germline, CDR1 DFQATT and CDR2 SNEGSKA (reference sequence). The DNA for the CDR3 is TGCAGTGCTAGGAGGGGTGACTATGGCTACACCTTC. Its protein product is CSARRGDYGYTF.

This clonotype was seen only a few times. The rearrangement uses TRBV19 and TRBJ1-2, with D possibly being TRBD1 (6 bases). The CDR3 loop spans 15 amino acids. The V gene's germline CDR1 is LNHDA and CDR2 SQIVND (reference sequence). Trimming removed 5 bases at V and 0 bases at J, with 13 bases between. The CDR3 reads CASSPYREANYGYTF. The CDR3 region has the DNA TGTGCCAGTAGTCCGTACAGGGAAGCTAACTATGGCTACACCTTC.